The clone carrying this T cell receptor beta chain was recorded a few times. The data are from a study of response to subunit inactivated influenza vaccine. TCRdb fed the RT-PCR reads into MiXCR, producing one record per CDR3 protein. The data hold 500,000 to 600,000 distinct CDR3 sequences, with around 11% observed a single time. Deletions cut 0 bases from V and 6 bases from J, with 7 bases between. The CDR3 is 13 amino acids. The germline gives CDR1 MNHEY, CDR2 SVGEGT. These data also formed part of another study, on T cells expressing NK-cell markers. Turning to that study: Beta-chain TCR cDNA was generated via 5'RACE template switching with UMIs. Dominant NKG2C+ clonotypes in roughly 6 donors made up 1.0-7.0% of CD8+ T cells.

The J gene is TRBJ2-3, the V gene TRBV6-2 or TRBV6-3, with a tentative D call TRBD2 (5 bases). The source was PBMCs from blood, collected on the day of vaccination. This sequence was found in a man aged 50-59 years who received an inactivated influenza vaccine. The CDR3, as DNA: TGTGCCAGCAGTTACTCCGAGCGGGATACGCAGTATTTT. This encodes CASSYSERDTQYF.